This T cell receptor beta chain comes out of a study of T cell responses to AZD1222 COVID-19 vaccine. General study results and limits: Females outnumbered males among donors, who were mostly white British; clonal diversity was possibly underestimated.

With respect to this clone: Its antigen remains unknown.

The V end lost 1 base, the J end lost 5 bases, and 11 bases lay between the germline ends. From germline, CDR1 is LNHNV and CDR2 YYDKDF (reference sequence). The CDR3 length is 14 residues. The method was immunoSEQ multiplex PCR; TCRdb's version includes in-frame clones alone and lacks a portion of them. The profile shows tens of thousands of clones, 83% of them singletons. The sequence came from an adult in good health. The chain carries TRBV15 and TRBJ2-5; D possibly corresponds to TRBD1 (7 bases). The source was peripheral blood, collected on day 0 of AZD1222 vaccination. The CDR3 protein is CATSRVAGGETQYF. The DNA of the CDR3 is TGTGCCACCAGCAGAGTGGCAGGGGGGGAGACCCAGTACTTC.